This T cell receptor beta chain was captured in a study of post-analysis software for immune sequencing data. Included in the TCR beta cDNA libraries were unique molecular identifiers. MiXCR, run by TCRdb on the PCR reads, gives a single entry per CDR3 protein. The sample shows some 690,000 distinct CDR3 sequences, about 60% of them seen only once. This clonotype was observed a few times. The receptor comes from a girl aged 2-9 years with multiple sclerosis. Input material: blood.

This CDR3 reads CASSSTGLGETQYF. The CDR3 DNA reads as TGTGCCAGCAGCTCGACAGGTTTGGGGGAGACCCAGTACTTC. The V gene is TRBV7-9, the J gene TRBJ2-5; D is possibly TRBD1 (6 bases). This CDR3 comprises 14 residues. Deletions cut 4 bases from V and 5 bases from J, with 14 bases between. Germline lookup yields CDR1 SEHNR and CDR2 FQNEAQ (reference sequence).